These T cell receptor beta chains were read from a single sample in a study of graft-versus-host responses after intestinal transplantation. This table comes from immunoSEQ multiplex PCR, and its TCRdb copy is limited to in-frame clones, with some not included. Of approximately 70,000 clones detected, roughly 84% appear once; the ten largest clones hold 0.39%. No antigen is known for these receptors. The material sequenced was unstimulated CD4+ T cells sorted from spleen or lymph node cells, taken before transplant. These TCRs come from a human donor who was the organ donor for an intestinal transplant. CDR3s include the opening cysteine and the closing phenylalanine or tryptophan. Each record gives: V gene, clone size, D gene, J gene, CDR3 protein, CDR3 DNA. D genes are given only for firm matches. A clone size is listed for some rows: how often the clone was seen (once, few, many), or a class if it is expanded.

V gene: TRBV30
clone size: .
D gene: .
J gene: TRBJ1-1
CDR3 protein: CAWSVGGDWAEAFF
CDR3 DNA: TGTGCCTGGAGTGTAGGGGGTGACTGGGCTGAAGCTTTCTTT

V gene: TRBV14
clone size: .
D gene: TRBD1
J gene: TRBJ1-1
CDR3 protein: CASSKVRDRVGAFF
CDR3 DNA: TGTGCCAGCTCAAAAGTCCGGGACAGGGTAGGAGCTTTCTTT

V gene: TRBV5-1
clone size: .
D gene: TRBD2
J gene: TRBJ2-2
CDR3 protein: CASKRDANTGELFF
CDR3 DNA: TGCGCCAGCAAGCGGGACGCGAACACCGGGGAGCTGTTTTTT

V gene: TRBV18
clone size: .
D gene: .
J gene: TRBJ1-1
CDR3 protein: CASSPPTGYYTEAFF
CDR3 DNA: TGTGCCAGCTCACCACCTACAGGGTACTACACTGAAGCTTTCTTT

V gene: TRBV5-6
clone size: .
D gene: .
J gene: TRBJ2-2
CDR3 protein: CASSLGLESGELFF
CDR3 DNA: TGTGCCAGCAGCTTGGGACTAGAGTCCGGGGAGCTGTTTTTT

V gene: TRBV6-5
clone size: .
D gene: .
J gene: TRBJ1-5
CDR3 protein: CASSPIGRSNQPQHF
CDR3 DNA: TGTGCCAGCAGTCCAATCGGCAGGAGCAATCAGCCCCAGCATTTT

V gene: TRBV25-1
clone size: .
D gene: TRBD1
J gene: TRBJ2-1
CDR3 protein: CASRKQGKLGDEQFF
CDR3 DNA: TGTGCCAGCAGAAAACAGGGGAAGTTGGGGGATGAGCAGTTCTTC

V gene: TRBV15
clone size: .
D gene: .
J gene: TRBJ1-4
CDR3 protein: CATSRDGAVATNEKLFF
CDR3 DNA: TGTGCCACCAGCAGAGATGGGGCGGTAGCAACTAATGAAAAACTGTTTTTT

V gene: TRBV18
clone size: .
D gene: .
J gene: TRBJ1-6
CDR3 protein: CASSLKQGDSPLHF
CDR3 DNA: TGTGCCAGCTCACTAAAACAGGGCGATTCACCCCTCCACTTT

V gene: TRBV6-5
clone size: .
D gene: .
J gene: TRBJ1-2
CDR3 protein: CASSWASSLAGYTF
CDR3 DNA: TGTGCCAGCAGTTGGGCAAGCTCCTTGGCGGGCTACACCTTC

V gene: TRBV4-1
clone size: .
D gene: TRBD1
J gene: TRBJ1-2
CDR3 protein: CASSQAGDSLLPNYGYTF
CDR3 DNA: TGCGCCAGCAGCCAAGCCGGGGACAGCCTACTCCCTAACTATGGCTACACCTTC

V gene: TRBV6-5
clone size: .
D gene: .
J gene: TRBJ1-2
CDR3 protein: CASTGSSAYGYTF
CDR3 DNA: TGTGCCAGCACGGGGTCATCGGCATATGGCTACACCTTC

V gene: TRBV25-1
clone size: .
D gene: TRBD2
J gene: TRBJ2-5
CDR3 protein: CASSPQGGMETQYF
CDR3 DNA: TGTGCCAGCAGTCCCCAGGGAGGGATGGAGACCCAGTACTTC

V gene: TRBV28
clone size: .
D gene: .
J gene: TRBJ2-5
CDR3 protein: CASSRGLYQETQYF
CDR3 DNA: TGTGCCAGCAGCCGCGGCCTGTACCAAGAGACCCAGTACTTC

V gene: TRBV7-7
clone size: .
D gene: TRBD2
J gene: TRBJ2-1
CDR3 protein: CAGSGTSGGAGEQFF
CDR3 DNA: TGTGCTGGCAGCGGGACTAGCGGGGGGGCGGGTGAGCAGTTCTTC

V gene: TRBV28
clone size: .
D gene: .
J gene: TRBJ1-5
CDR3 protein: CASSWGQGNQPQHF
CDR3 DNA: TGTGCCAGCAGTTGGGGGCAGGGCAATCAGCCCCAGCATTTT

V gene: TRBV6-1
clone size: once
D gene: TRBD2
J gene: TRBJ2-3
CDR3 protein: CASSEALAGGTDTQYF
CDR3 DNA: TGTGCCAGCAGTGAAGCGCTAGCGGGGGGCACAGATACGCAGTATTTT

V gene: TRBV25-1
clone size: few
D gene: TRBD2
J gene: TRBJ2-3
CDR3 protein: CASSLAGGRTDTQYF
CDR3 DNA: TGTGCCAGCAGTCTAGCGGGGGGCCGCACAGATACGCAGTATTTT

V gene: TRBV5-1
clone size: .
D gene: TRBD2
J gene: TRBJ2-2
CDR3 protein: CASSLSSGGSRNTGELFF
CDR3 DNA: TGCGCCAGCAGCTTGAGTAGCGGGGGGAGTAGGAACACCGGGGAGCTGTTTTTT

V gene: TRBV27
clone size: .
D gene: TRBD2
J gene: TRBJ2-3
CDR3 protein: CASSLLSGGPSSTDTQYF
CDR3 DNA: TGTGCCAGCAGTTTATTGAGCGGGGGGCCATCTAGCACAGATACGCAGTATTTT

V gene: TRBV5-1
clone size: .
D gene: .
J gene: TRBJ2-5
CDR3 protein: CASSSDETQYF
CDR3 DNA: TGCGCCAGCTCCAGTGATGAGACCCAGTACTTC

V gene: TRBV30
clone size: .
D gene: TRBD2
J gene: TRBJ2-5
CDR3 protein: CAWSRKILADQETQYF
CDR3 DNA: TGTGCCTGGAGTCGGAAGATACTAGCGGACCAAGAGACCCAGTACTTC

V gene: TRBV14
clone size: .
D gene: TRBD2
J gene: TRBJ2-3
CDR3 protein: CASSQGLAVTDTQYF
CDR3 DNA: TGTGCCAGCAGCCAAGGACTAGCGGTCACAGATACGCAGTATTTT

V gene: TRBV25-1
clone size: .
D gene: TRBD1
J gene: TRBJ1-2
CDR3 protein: CASSGPGQGVNWGYTF
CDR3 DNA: TGTGCCAGCAGTGGACCGGGACAGGGGGTGAATTGGGGCTACACCTTC

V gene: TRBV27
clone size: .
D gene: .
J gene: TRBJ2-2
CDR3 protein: CASSPTGPMNTGELFF
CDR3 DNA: TGTGCCAGCAGTCCTACAGGACCCATGAACACCGGGGAGCTGTTTTTT

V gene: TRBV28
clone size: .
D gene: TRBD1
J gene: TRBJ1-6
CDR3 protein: CASISGQGRLGAPLHF
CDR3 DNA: TGTGCCAGCATCTCGGGACAGGGGCGTCTCGGGGCACCCCTCCACTTT

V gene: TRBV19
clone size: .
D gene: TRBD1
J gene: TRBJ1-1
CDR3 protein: CASNLGDRVLTEAFF
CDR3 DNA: TGTGCCAGTAATCTCGGGGACAGGGTTCTTACTGAAGCTTTCTTT

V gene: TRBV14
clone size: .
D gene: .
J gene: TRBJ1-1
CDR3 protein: CASSPEDSFEAFF
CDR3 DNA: TGTGCCAGCAGCCCCGAGGACAGCTTTGAAGCTTTCTTT

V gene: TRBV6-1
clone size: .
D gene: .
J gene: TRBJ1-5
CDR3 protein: CASSEGQQINQPQHF
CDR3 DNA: TGTGCCAGCAGTGAAGGACAGCAGATAAATCAGCCCCAGCATTTT

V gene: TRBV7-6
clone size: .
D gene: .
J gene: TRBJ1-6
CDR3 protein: CASSFLEGARPVALHF
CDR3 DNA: TGTGCCAGCAGCTTCTTGGAAGGGGCCCGACCTGTGGCCCTCCACTTT

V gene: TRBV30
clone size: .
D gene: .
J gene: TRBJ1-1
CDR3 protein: CAWNQENTEAFF
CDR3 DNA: TGTGCCTGGAATCAGGAGAACACTGAAGCTTTCTTT

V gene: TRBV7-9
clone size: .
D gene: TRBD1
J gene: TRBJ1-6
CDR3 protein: CASSLALGTGRDYNSPLHF
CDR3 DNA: TGTGCCAGCAGCTTAGCGTTGGGGACAGGGAGGGACTATAATTCACCCCTCCACTTT

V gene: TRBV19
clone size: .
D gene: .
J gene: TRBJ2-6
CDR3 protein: CASQRVAGFGANVLTF
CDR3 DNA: TGTGCCAGCCAGAGGGTGGCGGGGTTTGGGGCCAACGTCCTGACTTTC

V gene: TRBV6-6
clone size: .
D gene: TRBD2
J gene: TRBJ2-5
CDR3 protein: CASSYGTSGETQYF
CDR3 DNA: TGTGCCAGCAGTTACGGCACTAGCGGGGAGACCCAGTACTTC

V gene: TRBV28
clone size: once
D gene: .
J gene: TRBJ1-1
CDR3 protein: CASSFSRARAEAFF
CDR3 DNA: TGTGCCAGCAGTTTTTCCAGGGCTCGGGCTGAAGCTTTCTTT

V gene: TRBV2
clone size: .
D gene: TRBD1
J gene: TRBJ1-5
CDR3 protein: CASSPLGRTGGQPQHF
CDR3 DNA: TGTGCCAGCAGTCCACTTGGCCGGACAGGGGGTCAGCCCCAGCATTTT

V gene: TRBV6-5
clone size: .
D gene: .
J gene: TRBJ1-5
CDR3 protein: CASRDRYSNQPQHF
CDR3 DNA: TGTGCCAGCAGAGACAGGTATAGCAATCAGCCCCAGCATTTT

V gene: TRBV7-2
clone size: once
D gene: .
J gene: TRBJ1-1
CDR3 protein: CASSLREVGNTEAFF
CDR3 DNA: TGTGCCAGCAGCTTGCGGGAGGTTGGGAACACTGAAGCTTTCTTT

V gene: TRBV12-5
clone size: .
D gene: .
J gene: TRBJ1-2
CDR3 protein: CASGLQGNYGYTF
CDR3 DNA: TGTGCTAGTGGTTTGCAGGGGAACTATGGCTACACCTTC

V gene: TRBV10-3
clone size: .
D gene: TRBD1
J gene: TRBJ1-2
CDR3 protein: CAIRTGGNYGYTF
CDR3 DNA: TGTGCCATCAGGACAGGGGGTAACTATGGCTACACCTTC

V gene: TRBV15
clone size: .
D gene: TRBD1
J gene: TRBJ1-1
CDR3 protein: CATSSATGTGSNTEAFF
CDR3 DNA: TGTGCCACCAGCAGTGCCACCGGGACAGGGTCGAACACTGAAGCTTTCTTT

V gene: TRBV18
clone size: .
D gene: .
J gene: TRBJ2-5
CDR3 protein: CASSPLRGRQETQYF
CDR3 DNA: TGTGCCAGCTCACCACTTAGGGGTCGGCAAGAGACCCAGTACTTC